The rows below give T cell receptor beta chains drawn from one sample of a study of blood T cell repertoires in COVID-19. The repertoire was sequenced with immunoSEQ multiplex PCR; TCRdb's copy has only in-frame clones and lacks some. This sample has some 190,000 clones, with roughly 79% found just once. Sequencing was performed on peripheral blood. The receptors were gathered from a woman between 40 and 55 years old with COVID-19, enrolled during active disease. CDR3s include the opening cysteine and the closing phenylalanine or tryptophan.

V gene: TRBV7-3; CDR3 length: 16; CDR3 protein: CASSLFETADTYEQYF
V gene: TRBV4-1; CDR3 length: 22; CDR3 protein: CASSHRYQRLAGGRSSYNEQFF
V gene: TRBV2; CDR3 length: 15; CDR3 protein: CASSPPTGWYAEAFF
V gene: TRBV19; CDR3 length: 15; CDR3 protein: CASSKPGQGSTEAFF
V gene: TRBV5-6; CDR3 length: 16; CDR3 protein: CASSSTGEGVGNTIYF
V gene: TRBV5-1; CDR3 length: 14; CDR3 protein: CASSVDSSNTEAFF
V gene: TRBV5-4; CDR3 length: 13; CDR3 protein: CASSFQSTDTQYF
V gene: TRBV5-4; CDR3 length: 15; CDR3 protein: CASSPGTGSTDTQYF
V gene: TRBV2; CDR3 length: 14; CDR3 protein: CASTASSYNSPLHF
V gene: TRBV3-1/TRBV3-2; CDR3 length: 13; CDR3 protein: CASSHGGNSPLHF
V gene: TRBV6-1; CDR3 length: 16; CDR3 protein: CASSEIWRTGYNEQFF
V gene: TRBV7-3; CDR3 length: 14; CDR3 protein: CASSVMGGGAEAFF
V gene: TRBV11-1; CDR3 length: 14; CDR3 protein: CASSLGANTGELFF
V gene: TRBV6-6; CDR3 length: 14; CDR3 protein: CASSYGGLNQPQHF
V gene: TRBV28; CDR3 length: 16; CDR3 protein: CASSSDRISSGNTIYF
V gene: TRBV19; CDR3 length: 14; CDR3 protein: CASSMYKYTDTQYF
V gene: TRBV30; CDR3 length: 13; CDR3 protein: CAWSVTEYNEQFF
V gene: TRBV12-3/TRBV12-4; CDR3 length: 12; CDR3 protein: CASSFRGNRYTF
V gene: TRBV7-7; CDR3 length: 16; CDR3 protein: CASSTSTSGGTGELFF
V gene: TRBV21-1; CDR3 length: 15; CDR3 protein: CASTPGQDCTDTQYF
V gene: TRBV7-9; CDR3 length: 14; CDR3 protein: CASSLAGSTDTQYF
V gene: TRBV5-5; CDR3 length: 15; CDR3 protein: CASSQEGYSNQPQHF
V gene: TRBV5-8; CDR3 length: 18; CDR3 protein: CASSLGLGAGGRTGELFF
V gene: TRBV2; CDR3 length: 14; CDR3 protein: CASSQGHGDYGYTF
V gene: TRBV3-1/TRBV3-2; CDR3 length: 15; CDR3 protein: CASSQGLADTGELFF
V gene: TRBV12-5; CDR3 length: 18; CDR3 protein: CASGYVGGGDGSGQPQHF
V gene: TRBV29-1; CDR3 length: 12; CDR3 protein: CSVWGGEETQYF
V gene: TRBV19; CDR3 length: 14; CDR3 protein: CASSRDRRIYGYTF
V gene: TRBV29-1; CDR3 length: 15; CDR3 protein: CSVVGTGTNTGELFF
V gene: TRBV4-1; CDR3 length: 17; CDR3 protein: CASSQNPGLQGTDTQYF
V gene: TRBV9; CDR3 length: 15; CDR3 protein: CASSASGVNTGELFF
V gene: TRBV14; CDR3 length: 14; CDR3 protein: CASQTRTNTGELFF
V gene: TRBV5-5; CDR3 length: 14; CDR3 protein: CASSAAGGTGTQYF
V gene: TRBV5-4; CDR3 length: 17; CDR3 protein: CASSLAGGGGNTGELFF
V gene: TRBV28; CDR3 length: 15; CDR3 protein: CASSGLDRASYEQYF
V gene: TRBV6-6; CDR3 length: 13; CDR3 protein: CASSSTGTYGYTF
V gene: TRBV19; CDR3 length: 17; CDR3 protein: CASRRVPGQGTNTEAFF
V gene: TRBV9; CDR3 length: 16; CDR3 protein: CASSVANSFLPEEQFF
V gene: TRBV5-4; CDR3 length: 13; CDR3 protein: CASSTGQSYGYTF
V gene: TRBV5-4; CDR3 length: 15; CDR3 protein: CASSSGSGRGYEQYF
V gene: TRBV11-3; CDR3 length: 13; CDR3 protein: CASSLAGGRELFF
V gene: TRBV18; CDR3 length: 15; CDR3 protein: CASSPQGRGNQPQHF
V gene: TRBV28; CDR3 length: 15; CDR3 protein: CASSGRKRDSYEQYF
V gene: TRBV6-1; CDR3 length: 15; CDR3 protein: CASSQALQGADGYTF
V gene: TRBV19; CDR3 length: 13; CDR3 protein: CASRPQGNQPQHF
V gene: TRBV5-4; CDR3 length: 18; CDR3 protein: CASTGGASGFSGANVLTF
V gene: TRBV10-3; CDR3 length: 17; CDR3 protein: CAIRAGDTNHPDNEQFF
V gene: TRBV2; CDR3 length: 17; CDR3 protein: CASSGFSGTEDNGELFF
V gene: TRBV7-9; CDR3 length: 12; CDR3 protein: CASSLYGGEQFF
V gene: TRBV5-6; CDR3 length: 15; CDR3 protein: CASSSITPPDEKLFF
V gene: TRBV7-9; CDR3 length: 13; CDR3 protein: CASSLPAEDEQFF
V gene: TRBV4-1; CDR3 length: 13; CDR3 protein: CASSRYRREKLFF
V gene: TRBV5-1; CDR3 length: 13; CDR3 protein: CASDYDGGAEAFF
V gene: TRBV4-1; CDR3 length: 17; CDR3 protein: CASSQFPTGGSLETQYF
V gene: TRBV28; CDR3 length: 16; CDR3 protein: CASSSSGIAAGDTQYF
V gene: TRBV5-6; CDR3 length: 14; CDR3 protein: CASSGTGRPGEQYF
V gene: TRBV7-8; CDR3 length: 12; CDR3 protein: CASSPLRESQFF
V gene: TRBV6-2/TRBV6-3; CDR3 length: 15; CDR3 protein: CASSPRQGNPGELFF
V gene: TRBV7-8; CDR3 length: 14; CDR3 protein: CASSFGGVEETQYF